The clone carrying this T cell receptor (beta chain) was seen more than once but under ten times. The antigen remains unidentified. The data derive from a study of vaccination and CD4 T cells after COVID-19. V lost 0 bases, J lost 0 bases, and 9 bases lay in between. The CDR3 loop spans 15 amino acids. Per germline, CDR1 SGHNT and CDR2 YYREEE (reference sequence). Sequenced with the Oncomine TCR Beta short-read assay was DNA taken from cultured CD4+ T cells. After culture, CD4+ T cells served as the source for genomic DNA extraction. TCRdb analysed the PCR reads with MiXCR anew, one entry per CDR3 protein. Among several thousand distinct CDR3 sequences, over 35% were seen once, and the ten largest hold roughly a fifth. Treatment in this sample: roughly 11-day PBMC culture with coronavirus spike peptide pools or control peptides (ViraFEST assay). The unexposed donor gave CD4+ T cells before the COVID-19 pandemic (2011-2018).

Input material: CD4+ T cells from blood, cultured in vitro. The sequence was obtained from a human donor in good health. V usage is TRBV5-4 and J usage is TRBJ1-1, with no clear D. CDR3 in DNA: TGTGCCAGCAGCTTGGAGGGTCCCATGAACACTGAAGCTTTCTTT. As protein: CASSLEGPMNTEAFF.